These 24 T cell receptor beta chains were sequenced from one sample in a study of beta chain features in type 1 diabetes. Whole-study results and caveats: Moderately but significantly shorter TCRB CDR3s were found in Type 1 diabetes patients in all four CD4+ subsets.

Sequencing targeted expressed TCRB transcripts, as all isolated RNA had been reverse transcribed. Generated by immunoSEQ multiplex PCR, the TCRdb table keeps only in-frame clones and is missing some. The sample lists under 350,000 clones, 13% to 15% seen once, with about 0.015% in the top ten. Which antigens these TCRs recognize remains unknown. Sequencing was done on a sample of naive CD4+ T cells from blood. Receptors were obtained from a man aged 30-40 years with type 1 diabetes.

A few counts support this clone. The gene calls are TRBV28 and TRBJ2-7, with D possibly being TRBD1 (5 bases). V was cut by 7 bases and J by 2 bases, with 18 bases left in between. This CDR3 has 15 amino acids. Germline CDR1 reads MDHEN; CDR2 reads SYDVKM. The CDR3 loop is CASMVGGRVPYEQYF. The CDR3 region has the DNA TGTGCCAGCATGGTGGGCGGCAGGGTCCCCTACGAGCAGTACTTC.

This clone was detected a few times. The rearrangement links TRBV7-9 to TRBJ2-5; TRBD2 aligns across 9 bases. The J segment lost 5 bases and the V segment lost 4 bases, leaving 5 bases of the junction unmatched. Germline V gives CDR1 SEHNR, CDR2 FQNEAQ (reference sequence). This CDR3 spans 14 amino acids. DNA of the CDR3: TGTGCCAGCAGCTCCTTAGCGGGAGAGGAGACCCAGTACTTC. Translated, it gives CASSSLAGEETQYF.

This clone has just a few counts. This rearrangement joins TRBV2 to TRBJ2-7; 7 bases fit TRBD1. V was clipped by 7 bases and J by 0 bases; unmatched bases: 6. The CDR3 covers 14 residues. The V gene's germline CDR1 is SNHLY and CDR2 FYNNEI. The CDR3 nucleotides are TGTGCCAGCAAAGACAGGGTACACTCCTACGAGCAGTACTTC. Translation: CASKDRVHSYEQYF.

V gene TRBV5-1 combines with J gene TRBJ1-1, with D perhaps matching TRBD1 (5 bases). From germline, CDR1 is SGHRS and CDR2 YFSETQ. This CDR3 region has 15 residues. Trimming left V 7 bases short and J 3 bases short, with 19 bases between. DNA for the CDR3: TGCGCCAGCCAATATCGGGGGGTTAGGTACACTGAAGCTTTCTTT. Protein: CASQYRGVRYTEAFF. The whole variable domain, filled in from reference TRBV5-1 and TRBJ1-1, reads KAGVTQTPRYLIKTRGQQVTLSCSPISGHRSVSWYQQTPGQGLQFLFEYFSETQRNKGNFPGRFSGRQFSNSRSEMNVSTLELGDSALYLCASQYRGVRYTEAFFGQGTRLTVV.

There are a few counts of this clone. This chain connects TRBV5-1 to TRBJ2-7; 11 positions agree with TRBD2. Germline values: CDR1 SGHRS, CDR2 YFSETQ. The CDR3 covers 15 residues. The V segment lost 3 bases and the J segment 2 bases; nucleotides outside the gene matches: 4. The CDR3 spells CASSSGLAEAYEQYF. CDR3 DNA: TGCGCCAGCAGCTCGGGACTAGCGGAAGCCTACGAGCAGTACTTC.

V gene TRBV9 combines with J gene TRBJ2-7; tentative D call: TRBD1 (6 bases). Trimming shortened V by 4 bases and J by 6 bases, and 20 bases separated the two germline ends. This CDR3 has 15 residues. Germline assignment: CDR1 SGDLS and CDR2 YYNGEE. The CDR3 loop is CASSPTGHLSTEQYF. CDR3 nucleotide sequence: TGTGCCAGCAGCCCGACAGGTCACCTTTCTACCGAGCAGTACTTC.

The genes are TRBV30 and TRBJ2-3, with D maybe TRBD2 (6 bases). Germline CDR1 is GTSNPN and CDR2 is SVGIG (reference sequence). The CDR3 totals 13 residues. Trimming stripped 1 base from V and 2 bases from J, with 7 bases between. This CDR3 is CAWSGGLTDTQYF. The CDR3 DNA sequence: TGTGCCTGGAGTGGGGGACTCACAGATACGCAGTATTTT.

The chain couples TRBV2 to TRBJ2-6; D possibly corresponds to TRBD1 (6 bases). V lost 8 bases to trimming and J lost 3 bases, with 11 bases between them. Germline V CDR1 and CDR2: SNHLY, FYNNEI. The CDR3 length is 14 residues. The DNA for the CDR3 is TGTGCCAGCCACAGGGTTAGTGGGGCCAACGTCCTGACTTTC. This encodes CASHRVSGANVLTF.

The chain combines TRBV2 with TRBJ2-7; 9 nucleotides agree with TRBD2. V lost 3 bases and J lost 6; bases outside the gene matches: 6. The CDR3 is 14 amino acids. Germline CDR1 and CDR2: SNHLY and FYNNEI. The CDR3 spells CASSDSAGGGEQYF. In DNA form, the CDR3 reads TGTGCCAGCAGTGATTCAGCGGGAGGCGGCGAGCAGTACTTC.

This clone was observed a handful of times. The J gene is TRBJ1-1, the V gene TRBV14; TRBD1 matches at 7 bases. The trim removed 5 bases at V and 5 bases at J, leaving 8 bases unmatched. Looked up from germline, CDR1 is SGHDN and CDR2 is FVKESK. CDR3 length: 14 amino acids. The CDR3, as DNA: TGTGCCAGCAGCTCATACAGGGGATGGACTGAAGCTTTCTTT. Its protein is CASSSYRGWTEAFF.

The V and J genes are TRBV19 and TRBJ2-1; TRBD2 agrees at 10 bases. This CDR3 comprises 15 residues. Germline assignment: CDR1 LNHDA and CDR2 SQIVND (reference sequence). Germline trimming cut 9 bases from V and 4 bases from J; bases unmatched to any gene: 9. The CDR3 DNA is TGTGCCAGCGGGAAGCGGGAGGGCGCTTACAATGAGCAGTTCTTC. Amino acid sequence: CASGKREGAYNEQFF.

This clone was detected a few times. The chain employs TRBV5-4 and TRBJ2-5, with D maybe TRBD1 (5 bases). The CDR3 is 18 amino acids. V gave up 6 bases and J gave up 3 bases, with 27 bases separating them. Per germline, CDR1 SGHNT and CDR2 YYREEE (reference sequence). CDR3 sequence: CASTYNHRPAGKKETQYF. CDR3 sequence (DNA): TGTGCCAGCACTTACAATCATCGCCCCGCAGGGAAGAAAGAGACCCAGTACTTC.

This chain connects TRBV28 to TRBJ1-1; TRBD1 is a possible D gene (6 bases). The CDR3 totals 16 residues. The V gene lost 3 bases and the J gene lost 5 bases, with 19 bases spanning the gap. CDR1 MDHEN and CDR2 SYDVKM come from the germline V gene. CDR3 coding DNA: TGTGCCAGCAGTTTCGCTTCTCTGGGGGCTTCAACTGAAGCTTTCTTT. This translates into CASSFASLGASTEAFF. Combining the CDR3 with reference TRBV28 and TRBJ1-1 gives the whole variable domain DVKVTQSSRYLVKRTGEKVFLECVQDMDHENMFWYRQDPGLGLRLIYFSYDVKMKEKGDIPEGYSVSREKKERFSLILESASTNQTSMYLCASSFASLGASTEAFFGQGTRLTVV.

As for this clone: A junction end diverges from the germline sequence, so it may reflect a read error. The V gene is TRBV13, the J gene TRBJ2-7; the D gene is possibly TRBD1 (6 bases). CDR3 length equals 16 residues. Germline-derived CDR1 and CDR2 are PRHDT and FYEKMQ (reference sequence). The CDR3 DNA follows: TGTGCCAGCAGCCTAGGACCAGGGGAAAGTTCCTACGAGCAGTACTTC. This encodes CASSLGPGESSYEQYF.

V and J are TRBV5-4 and TRBJ2-3; D remains ambiguous. Trimming took 3 bases from V and 6 from J, leaving 8 bases between them. Germline assignment: CDR1 SGHNT and CDR2 YYREEE (reference sequence). The CDR3 is 12 residues long. The CDR3 loop is CASSSARDTQYF. The DNA of the CDR3 is TGTGCCAGCAGCTCTGCGCGGGATACGCAGTATTTT.

The sample holds a few counts of this clone. The genes are TRBV5-6 and TRBJ1-2; D is possibly TRBD1 (5 bases). The germline gives CDR1 SGHDT, CDR2 YYEEEE. The CDR3 runs 15 residues. The ends were cut back, 0 bases at V and 4 bases at J, with 13 bases in the middle. The CDR3 DNA reads TGTGCCAGCAGCTTGGCTCCGACAGTATCCTATGGCTACACCTTC. Amino acid sequence: CASSLAPTVSYGYTF.

The CDR3 protein is CASRGPLSRLAGITGELFF. For the CDR3, the DNA is TGTGCCAGCAGGGGCCCATTAAGCCGACTAGCGGGTATCACCGGGGAGCTGTTTTTT. J is TRBJ2-2 and V is TRBV2; 10 nucleotides match TRBD2. J was trimmed by 4 bases and V by 6 bases; bases with no gene match: 17. This CDR3 region has 19 residues. CDR1 SNHLY and CDR2 FYNNEI come from the germline V gene.

This clone was detected a few times. The chain links TRBV15 to TRBJ1-1; the D is unclear. V was pared by 0 bases and J by 1 base, with 6 bases between. The CDR3 is 14 amino acids. The germline CDR1 and CDR2 sequences are LNHNV and YYDKDF (reference sequence). In nucleotides, the CDR3 is TGTGCCACCAGCAGAGATCAGTCGAACACTGAAGCTTTCTTT. Protein: CATSRDQSNTEAFF.

This clone appeared a few times. The chain has TRBV5-1 and TRBJ2-7, with D unclear. CDR3 length: 14 amino acids. V was shortened by 2 bases and J by 1 base, with 10 bases between the two germline ends. Germline V gene lookup returns CDR1 SGHRS and CDR2 YFSETQ. The CDR3 sequence: CASSFLELSYEQYF. The CDR3 DNA reads as TGCGCCAGCAGCTTCCTAGAATTGTCCTACGAGCAGTACTTC.

The chain employs TRBV19 and TRBJ1-2; TRBD1 agrees at 9 bases. V was pared by 5 bases and J by 3 bases, with 10 bases of the junction left unmatched. The germline gives CDR1 LNHDA, CDR2 SQIVND (reference sequence). The CDR3 has 16 residues. DNA of the CDR3: TGTGCCAGTAGTCCGTCCCGGGACAGGGAAGACTATGGCTACACCTTC. Translating it yields CASSPSRDREDYGYTF.

This rearrangement joins TRBV7-9 to TRBJ2-7; 9 bases map to TRBD1. Trimming at V came to 2 bases and at J to 5 bases, leaving 7 bases not matched to a gene. The CDR3 is 15 residues long. The germline V gene has CDR1 SEHNR and CDR2 FQNEAQ (reference sequence). This chain's CDR3 is CASSLMVTGGDEQYF. The CDR3, as DNA: TGTGCCAGCAGCTTAATGGTGACAGGGGGTGACGAGCAGTACTTC.

V and J are TRBV20-1 and TRBJ2-1, with D unclear. The germline V and J ends were trimmed by 4 bases and 9 bases, with 7 bases remaining between them. There are 10 residues in the CDR3. Looked up from germline, CDR1 is DFQATT and CDR2 is SNEGSKA (reference sequence). The CDR3 DNA reads as TGCAGTGCTATCGTGGCTGAGCAGTTCTTC. Protein: CSAIVAEQFF.

The V and J genes are TRBV7-3 and TRBJ1-1, with D possibly TRBD1 on 6 matching bases. CDR1 is SGHTA, CDR2 FQGTGA, per germline. The length of the CDR3 is 14 residues. V lost 6 bases, J lost 4 bases, and 15 bases lay in between. Here the CDR3 reads CASRGAGVSTEAFF. For the CDR3, the DNA is TGTGCCAGCAGGGGGGCAGGGGTAAGCACTGAAGCTTTCTTT.

The chain recombines TRBV6-4 with TRBJ1-2; TRBD1 matches at 9 bases. Germline values: CDR1 MRHNA, CDR2 SNTAGT. The V gene end was trimmed by 6 bases and the J gene end by 6 bases; junction bases not matched to a gene: 5. This CDR3 comprises 13 residues. The CDR3 loop is CASSRDREDGYTF. CDR3 in DNA: TGTGCCAGCAGCCGGGACAGGGAGGATGGCTACACCTTC.